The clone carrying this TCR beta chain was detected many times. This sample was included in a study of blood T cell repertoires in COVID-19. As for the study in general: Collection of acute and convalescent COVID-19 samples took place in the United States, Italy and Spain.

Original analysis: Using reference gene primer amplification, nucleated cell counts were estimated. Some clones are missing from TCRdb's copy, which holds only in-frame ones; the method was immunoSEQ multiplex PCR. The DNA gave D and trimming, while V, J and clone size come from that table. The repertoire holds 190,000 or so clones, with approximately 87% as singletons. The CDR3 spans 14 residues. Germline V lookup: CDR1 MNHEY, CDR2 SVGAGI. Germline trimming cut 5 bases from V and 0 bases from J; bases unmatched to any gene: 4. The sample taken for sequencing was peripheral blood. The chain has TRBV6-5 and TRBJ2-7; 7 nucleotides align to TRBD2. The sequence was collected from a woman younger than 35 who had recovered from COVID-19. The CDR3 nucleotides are TGTGCCAGCAGTCGGGACTACAGCTCCTACGAGCAGTACTTC. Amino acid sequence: CASSRDYSSYEQYF.